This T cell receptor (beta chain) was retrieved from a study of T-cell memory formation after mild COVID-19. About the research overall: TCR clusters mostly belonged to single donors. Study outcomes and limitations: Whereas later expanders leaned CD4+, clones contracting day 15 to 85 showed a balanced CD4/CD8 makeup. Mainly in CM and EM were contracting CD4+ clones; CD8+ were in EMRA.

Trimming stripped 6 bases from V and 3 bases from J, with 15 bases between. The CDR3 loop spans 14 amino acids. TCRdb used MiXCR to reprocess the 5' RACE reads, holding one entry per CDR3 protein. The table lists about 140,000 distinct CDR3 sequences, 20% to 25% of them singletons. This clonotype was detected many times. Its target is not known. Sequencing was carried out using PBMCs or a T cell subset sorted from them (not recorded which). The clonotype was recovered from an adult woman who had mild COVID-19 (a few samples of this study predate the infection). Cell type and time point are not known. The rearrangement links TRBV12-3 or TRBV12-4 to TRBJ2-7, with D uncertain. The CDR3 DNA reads TGTGCCAGCAGCTCCCGGACGGATGTCTACGAGCAGTACTTC. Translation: CASSSRTDVYEQYF.